This TCR beta chain was found in a study of shared clonotypes between healthy human individuals. Whole-study context: Each donor's CD4 naive and CD4 memory cells filled three plates apiece, CD8 naive two, and CD8 memory one.

General study findings and limits: Researchers found naive subsets generally carried larger estimated richness than memory subsets.

A note on this clone: The antigen remains unidentified.

Assay used: immunoSEQ multiplex PCR; TCRdb lists only in-frame clones, some missing. The data hold 550,000 to 800,000 clones, with around 72% observed a single time. The receptor comes from a woman aged 30 to 39 in good health. Input material: memory CD4+ T cells sorted from blood. Subset: CD45RA-negative fraction.

CDR3 residues: CASSLVSSYSGIPYNEQFF. CDR3 nucleotides: TGTGCCAGCAGCTTGGTGTCATCCTATAGCGGGATCCCCTACAATGAGCAGTTCTTC. The chain uses TRBV5-6 and TRBJ2-1; 8 nucleotides agree with TRBD2. There are 19 residues in the CDR3. The junction had 13 bases not matched to a gene; V was cut back by 0 bases and J by 2 bases. CDR1 is SGHDT, CDR2 YYEEEE, per germline.